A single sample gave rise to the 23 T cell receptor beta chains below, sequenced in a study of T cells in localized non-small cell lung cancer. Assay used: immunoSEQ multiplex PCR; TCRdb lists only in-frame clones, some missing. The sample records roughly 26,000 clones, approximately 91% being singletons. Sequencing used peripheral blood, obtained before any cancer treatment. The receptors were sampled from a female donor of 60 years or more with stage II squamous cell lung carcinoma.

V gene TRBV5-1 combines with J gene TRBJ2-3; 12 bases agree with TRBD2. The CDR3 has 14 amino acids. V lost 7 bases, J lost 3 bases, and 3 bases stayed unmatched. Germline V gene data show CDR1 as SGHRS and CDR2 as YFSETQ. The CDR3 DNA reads TGCGCCAGCCGGACTAGCGGGACGACAGATACGCAGTATTTT. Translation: CASRTSGTTDTQYF.

The CDR3: CASSILGQGDSPLHF. The CDR3 DNA reads as TGTGCCAGTAGTATTCTGGGACAGGGGGATTCACCCCTCCACTTT. This sequence joins TRBV19 and TRBJ1-6; 11 nucleotides match TRBD1. Germline V gives CDR1 LNHDA, CDR2 SQIVND (reference sequence). J gave up 8 bases and V 3 bases, and 3 bases lay outside the gene matches. This CDR3 region has 15 residues.

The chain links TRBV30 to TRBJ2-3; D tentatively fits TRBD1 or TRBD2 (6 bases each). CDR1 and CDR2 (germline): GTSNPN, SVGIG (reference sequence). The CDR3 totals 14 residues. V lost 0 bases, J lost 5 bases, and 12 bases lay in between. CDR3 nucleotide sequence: TGTGCCTGGAGTGTAGAGGGGGGAATAGATACGCAGTATTTT. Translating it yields CAWSVEGGIDTQYF.

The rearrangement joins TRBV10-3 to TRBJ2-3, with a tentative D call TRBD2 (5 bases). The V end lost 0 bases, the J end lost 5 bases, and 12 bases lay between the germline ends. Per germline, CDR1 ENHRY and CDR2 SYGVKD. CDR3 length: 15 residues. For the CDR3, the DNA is TGTGCCATCAGTGAGTCTGGCGGGCGAGGAGATACGCAGTATTTT. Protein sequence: CAISESGGRGDTQYF.

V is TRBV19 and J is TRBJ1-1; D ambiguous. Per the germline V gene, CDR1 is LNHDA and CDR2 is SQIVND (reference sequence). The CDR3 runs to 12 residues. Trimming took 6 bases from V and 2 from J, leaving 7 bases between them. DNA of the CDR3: TGTGCCAGTAGGGACCTCAACACTGAAGCTTTCTTT. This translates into CASRDLNTEAFF.

CDR3 in amino acids: CASSRRSNQPQHF. CDR3 coding DNA: TGTGCCAGTAGTAGGAGAAGCAATCAGCCCCAGCATTTT. The chain is built from TRBV19 and TRBJ1-5; D gene ambiguous. CDR3 size: 13 residues. Looked up from germline, CDR1 is LNHDA and CDR2 is SQIVND (reference sequence). V lost 4 bases to trimming and J lost 1 base, with 5 bases between them.

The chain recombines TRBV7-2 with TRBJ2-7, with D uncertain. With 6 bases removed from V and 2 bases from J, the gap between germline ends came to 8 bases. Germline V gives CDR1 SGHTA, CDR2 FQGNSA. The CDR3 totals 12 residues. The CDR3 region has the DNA TGTGCCAGCAGGGCGGACGCCTACGAGCAGTACTTC. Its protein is CASRADAYEQYF.

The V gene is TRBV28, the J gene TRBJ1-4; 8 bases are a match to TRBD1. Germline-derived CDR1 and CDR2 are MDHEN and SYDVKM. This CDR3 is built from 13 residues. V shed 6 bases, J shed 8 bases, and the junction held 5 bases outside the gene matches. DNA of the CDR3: TGTGCCAGCAGCCGGACAGGGCACGAAAAACTGTTTTTT. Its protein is CASSRTGHEKLFF. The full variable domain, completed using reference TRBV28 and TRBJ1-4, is DVKVTQSSRYLVKRTGEKVFLECVQDMDHENMFWYRQDPGLGLRLIYFSYDVKMKEKGDIPEGYSVSREKKERFSLILESASTNQTSMYLCASSRTGHEKLFFGSGTQLSVL.

The CDR3 DNA reads TGTGCCAGCAGCCCGGTGATTAGCGACCAAGAGACCCAGTACTTC. Amino acid sequence: CASSPVISDQETQYF. V and J are TRBV5-5 and TRBJ2-5; weak D call: TRBD2 (5 bases). The CDR3 is 15 residues long. Germline V gene lookup returns CDR1 SGHKS and CDR2 YYEKEE (reference sequence). Trimming stripped 4 bases from V and 0 bases from J, with 13 bases between. Together with reference TRBV5-5 and TRBJ2-5, the CDR3 gives the full variable domain: DAGVTQSPTHLIKTRGQQVTLRCSPISGHKSVSWYQQVLGQGPQFIFQYYEKEERGRGNFPDRFSARQFPNYSSELNVNALLLGDSALYLCASSPVISDQETQYFGPGTRLLVL.

In DNA, the CDR3 is TGTGCCAGCAGTCGGGACCGGGGCGGGCAGACCCAGTACTTC. It is translated as CASSRDRGGQTQYF. The chain links TRBV5-5 to TRBJ2-5; the D gene could be TRBD1 or TRBD2 (5 bases each). Trimming stripped 5 bases from V and 6 bases from J, with 17 bases between. Germline loops: CDR1 SGHKS, CDR2 YYEKEE (reference sequence). The CDR3 sequence is 14 residues long.

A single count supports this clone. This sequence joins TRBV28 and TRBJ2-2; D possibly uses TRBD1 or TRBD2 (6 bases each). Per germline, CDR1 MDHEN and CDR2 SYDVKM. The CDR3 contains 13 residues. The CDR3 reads CGVGQGRTGELFF. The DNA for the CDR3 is TGTGGAGTGGGGCAGGGGAGGACCGGGGAGCTGTTTTTT.

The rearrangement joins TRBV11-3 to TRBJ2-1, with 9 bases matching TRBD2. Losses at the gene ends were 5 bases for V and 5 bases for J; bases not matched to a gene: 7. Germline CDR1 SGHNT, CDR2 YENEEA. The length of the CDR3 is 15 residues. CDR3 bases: TGTGCCAGCAGCCGCGGGGGGGGAGGCCACAATGAGCAGTTCTTC. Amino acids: CASSRGGGGHNEQFF. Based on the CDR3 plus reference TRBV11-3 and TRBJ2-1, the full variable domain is EAGVVQSPRYKIIEKKQPVAFWCNPISGHNTLYWYLQNLGQGPELLIRYENEEAVDDSQLPKDRFSAERLKGVDSTLKIQPAELGDSAVYLCASSRGGGGHNEQFFGPGTRLTVL.

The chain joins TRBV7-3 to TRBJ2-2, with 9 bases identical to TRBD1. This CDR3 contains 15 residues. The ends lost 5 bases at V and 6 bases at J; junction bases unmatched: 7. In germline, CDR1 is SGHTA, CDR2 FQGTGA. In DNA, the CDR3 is TGTGCCAGCAGCCAAGGACAGGGGAATTCCGGGGAGCTGTTTTTT. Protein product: CASSQGQGNSGELFF. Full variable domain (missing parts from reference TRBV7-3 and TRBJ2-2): GAGVSQTPSNKVTEKGKYVELRCDPISGHTALYWYRQSLGQGPEFLIYFQGTGAADDSGLPNDRFFAVRPEGSVSTLKIQRTERGDSAVYLCASSQGQGNSGELFFGEGSRLTVL.

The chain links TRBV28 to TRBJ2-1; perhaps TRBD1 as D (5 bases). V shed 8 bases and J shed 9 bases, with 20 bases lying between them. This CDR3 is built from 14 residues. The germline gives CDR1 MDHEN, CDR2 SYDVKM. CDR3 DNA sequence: TGTGCCAGCGGACCTTCCCCAAGGGGTGCTGAGCAGTTCTTC. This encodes CASGPSPRGAEQFF.

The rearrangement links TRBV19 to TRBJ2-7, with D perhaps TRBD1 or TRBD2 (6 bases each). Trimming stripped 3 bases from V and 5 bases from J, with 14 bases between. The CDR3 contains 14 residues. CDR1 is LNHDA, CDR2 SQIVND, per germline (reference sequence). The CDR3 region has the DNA TGTGCCAGTAGTATCCCCGGGGGCCACAACGAGCAGTACTTC. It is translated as CASSIPGGHNEQYF.

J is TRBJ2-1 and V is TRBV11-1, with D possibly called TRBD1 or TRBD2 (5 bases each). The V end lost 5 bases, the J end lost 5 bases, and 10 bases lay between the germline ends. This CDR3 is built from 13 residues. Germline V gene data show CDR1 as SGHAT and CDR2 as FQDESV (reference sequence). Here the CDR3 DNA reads TGTGCCAGCAGCACGGGACCGAACAATGAGCAGTTCTTC. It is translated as CASSTGPNNEQFF.

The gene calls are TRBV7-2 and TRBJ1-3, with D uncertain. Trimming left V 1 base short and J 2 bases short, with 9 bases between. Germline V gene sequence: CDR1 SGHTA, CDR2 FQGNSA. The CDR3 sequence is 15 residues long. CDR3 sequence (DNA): TGTGCCAGCAGCTTAGGAACAGACACTGGAAACACCATATATTTT. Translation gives CASSLGTDTGNTIYF.

CDR3 protein: CASSITGYTIYF. The CDR3 DNA follows: TGTGCCAGCAGTATCACGGGGTACACCATATATTTT. This rearrangement joins TRBV6-6 to TRBJ1-3, with D uncertain. CDR1 is MNHNY and CDR2 is SVGAGI in the germline V gene (reference sequence). This CDR3 comprises 12 residues. Trimming took 5 bases from V and 8 from J, leaving 10 bases between them.

The CDR3 is CAWSAGWEVDEQYF. The CDR3 DNA is TGTGCCTGGAGCGCCGGTTGGGAGGTCGACGAGCAGTACTTC. The chain is built from TRBV30 and TRBJ2-7, with D possibly being TRBD2 (6 bases). Trimming took off 3 bases at V and 5 bases at J, with 17 bases between the two ends. Per germline, CDR1 GTSNPN and CDR2 SVGIG (reference sequence). This CDR3 is built from 14 residues.

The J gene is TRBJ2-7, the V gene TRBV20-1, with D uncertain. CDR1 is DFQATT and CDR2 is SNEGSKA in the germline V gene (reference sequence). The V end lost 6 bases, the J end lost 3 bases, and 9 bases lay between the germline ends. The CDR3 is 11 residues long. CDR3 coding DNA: TGCAGTGCCCACCCTCTCTACGAGCAGTACTTC. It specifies CSAHPLYEQYF.

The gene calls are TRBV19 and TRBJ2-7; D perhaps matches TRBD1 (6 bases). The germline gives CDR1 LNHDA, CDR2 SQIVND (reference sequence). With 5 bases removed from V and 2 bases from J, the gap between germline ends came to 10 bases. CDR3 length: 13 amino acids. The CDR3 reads CASSSQGAYEQYF. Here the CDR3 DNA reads TGTGCCAGTAGTTCACAGGGTGCCTACGAGCAGTACTTC. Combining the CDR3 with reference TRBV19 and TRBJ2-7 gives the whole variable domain DGGITQSPKYLFRKEGQNVTLSCEQNLNHDAMYWYRQDPGQGLRLIYYSQIVNDFQKGDIAEGYSVSREKKESFPLTVTSAQKNPTAFYLCASSSQGAYEQYFGPGTRLTVT.

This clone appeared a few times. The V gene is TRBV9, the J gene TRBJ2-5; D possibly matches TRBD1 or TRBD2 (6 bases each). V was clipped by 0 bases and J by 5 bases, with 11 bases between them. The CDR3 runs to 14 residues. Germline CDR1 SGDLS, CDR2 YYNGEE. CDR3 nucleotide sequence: TGTGCCAGCAGCGTAGGGGGGGCTAGGGAGACCCAGTACTTC. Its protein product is CASSVGGARETQYF.

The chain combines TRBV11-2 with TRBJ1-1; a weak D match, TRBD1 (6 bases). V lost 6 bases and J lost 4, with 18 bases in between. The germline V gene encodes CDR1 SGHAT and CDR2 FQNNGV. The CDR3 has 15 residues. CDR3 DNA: TGTGCCAGCAGGGAGGGGGACCTTAGGGGCACTGAAGCTTTCTTT. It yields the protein CASREGDLRGTEAFF. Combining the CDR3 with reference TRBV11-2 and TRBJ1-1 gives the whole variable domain EAGVAQSPRYKIIEKRQSVAFWCNPISGHATLYWYQQILGQGPKLLIQFQNNGVVDDSQLPKDRFSAERLKGVDSTLKIQPAKLEDSAVYLCASREGDLRGTEAFFGQGTRLTVV.